This T cell receptor beta chain was observed in a study of human CD8 memory T cell subsets (dated by TCRdb to the early 2020s). Regarding the research as a whole: The clonal relationships among stem-like (TSTEM), progenitor exhausted-like (TPEX) and effector memory CD8+ T cell subsets were assessed by comparing the TCRbeta repertoires of these subsets. Six donors each provided TSTEM, TPEX and effector memory subsets, and TCRbeta repertoires were obtained from all six. Points the paper makes about the study in general: The stem-like TSTEM and TPEX subsets each shared clonotypes with effector memory cells, but the TSTEM and TPEX repertoires had minimal overlap with each other, suggesting distinct antigen spectra. Sequencing was limited to TCRbeta chains, and the repertoire comparisons were based on a handful of donors analyzed with paired t-tests and Bonferroni correction. Normalized Shannon-Wiener diversity was similarly high in TSTEM and TPEX subsets, while effector memory subsets were less diverse by comparison. Chao1 estimates suggested greater repertoire diversity in TSTEM than in TPEX subsets, potentially reflecting a broader range of specificities.

The germline V gene yields SNHLY for CDR1 and FYNNEI for CDR2. CDR3 length: 19 amino acids, cysteine to phenylalanine. Nucleotide data are not available. CCR7+ PD-1- TIGIT- cells were defined as stem-like memory CD8+ T cells (TSTEM). Peripheral blood mononuclear cells were isolated from healthy donor buffy coats by density gradient separation. Negative magnetic separation using EasySep or MojoSort CD8+ T cell isolation kits was how the study enriched total CD8+ T cells. For each subset, total RNA was extracted using an RNeasy Mini Kit from duplicate vials of some 140,000 sorted CD8+ T cells. PBMCs were used either fresh or after being cryopreserved in fetal bovine serum containing approximately 10% DMSO. CD8+ T cell subsets were sorted to purity by fluorescence-activated cell sorting on a FACSAria III. Sequencing relied on a NextSeq 550. A Human TCR Profiling Kit was used to prepare UMI-labeled 5' RACE TCRbeta libraries. Every TCRbeta library was prepared in parallel, with the same number of PCR cycles used for all of the libraries. The study's own analysis went as follows. The number of functional CDR3beta clonotypes in each TCRbeta library ranged from roughly 2,800 to 20,000. MIGEC 1.2.9 was used for UMI extraction and consensus assembly, with a minimum of three reads required per UMI. In-frame CDR3beta repertoires were extracted with MiXCR 3.0.3. Each sample was downsampled to 42,000 randomly selected UMIs before diversity metrics were calculated in VDJtools 1.2.1. For the top 3,000 clones of each sample pair, the repertoire overlap metrics D, R and F2 were calculated in VDJtools. After reprocessing by TCRdb, each CDR3 protein sequence is one entry, and no DNA is given. For this entry, the V and J calls and clone size follow TCRdb and not the study's own pipeline. This sample's table lists more than 9,000 distinct CDR3 sequences. The ten top clones hold about 22% of the sample.

As regards this clonotype: Its specific antigen is unknown.

This chain joins TRBV2 to TRBJ2-7; TCRdb's D call, TRBD2, is unchecked because there is no DNA. The specimen was CD8+ stem-like memory T cells (TSCM and TCM) sorted from PBMCs. The meaning of the sample's cell subset or site label: stem-like memory CD8 T cells (TSTEM), CCR7+ PD-1- TIGIT-. The sequence derives from a human donor in good health. For the CDR3, the sequence is CASSEGVGLAGGPSYEQYF.